The 18 T cell receptor beta chains below come from one sample, sequenced in a study of blood T cell repertoires in COVID-19. Assay: immunoSEQ multiplex PCR; the TCRdb copy retains only in-frame clones and omits some. The sample has approximately 150,000 clones; roughly 80% are singletons. Source material: peripheral blood. Source of these receptors: an elderly woman with acute or convalescent COVID-19.

The count of this clone is one. The chain couples TRBV5-1 to TRBJ2-3; 9 positions agree with TRBD1. CDR3 size: 19 residues. The germline gives CDR1 SGHRS, CDR2 YFSETQ. The trim removed 0 bases at V and 2 bases at J, leaving 13 bases unmatched. The CDR3, as DNA: TGCGCCAGCAGCTTGGTTGACAGGGGGGTTAGGACCTACACAGATACGCAGTATTTT. Translating gives CASSLVDRGVRTYTDTQYF.

This clone was counted between two and nine times. J is TRBJ2-1 and V is TRBV30; a possible D gene is TRBD2 (6 bases). Per the germline V gene, CDR1 is GTSNPN and CDR2 is SVGIG (reference sequence). Trimming took 4 bases from V and 5 from J, leaving 18 bases between them. This CDR3 comprises 15 residues. The CDR3 region is CAWKTPRDFNNEQFF. DNA of the CDR3: TGTGCCTGGAAAACCCCCCGGGACTTCAACAATGAGCAGTTCTTC.

The chain joins TRBV10-3 to TRBJ2-3; 11 bases are shared with TRBD2. After removal of 7 bases from V and 2 bases from J, the junction contained 8 bases not matched to a gene. CDR3 length equals 16 residues. CDR1 is ENHRY, CDR2 SYGVKD, per germline. The DNA for the CDR3 is TGTGCCATCACCTCGGGGACTAGCGGTTTCACAGATACGCAGTATTTT. This translates into CAITSGTSGFTDTQYF.

J is TRBJ2-2 and V is TRBV7-7; 9 bases are a match to TRBD2. CDR3 size: 17 residues. The germline V gene has CDR1 SSHAT and CDR2 FNYEAQ (reference sequence). V trimming: 2 bases; J trimming: 0 bases; junction bases outside the gene matches: 4. CDR3 in amino acids: CASSLKVAGANTGELFF. In DNA form, the CDR3 reads TGTGCCAGCAGCTTAAAAGTAGCGGGGGCGAACACCGGGGAGCTGTTTTTT.

This sequence joins TRBV2 and TRBJ1-5, with 11 bases matching TRBD1. This CDR3 has 17 amino acids. Germline values: CDR1 SNHLY, CDR2 FYNNEI. V gave up 5 bases and J gave up 2 bases; unmatched junction bases: 8. Written as DNA, the CDR3 is TGTGCCAGCAGTAGGGACAGGGGGGTTAGTGGCAATCAGCCCCAGCATTTT. Encoded protein: CASSRDRGVSGNQPQHF.

The chain links TRBV2 to TRBJ2-7, with 14 bases matching TRBD2. V lost 7 bases to trimming and J lost 1 base; unmatched junction nucleotides: 15. The CDR3 runs to 19 residues. Germline V gives CDR1 SNHLY, CDR2 FYNNEI. The CDR3 sequence: CASTSPKGTSGRQSYEQYF. In nucleotides, the CDR3 is TGTGCCAGCACCTCACCAAAAGGGACTAGCGGGAGACAATCCTACGAGCAGTACTTC.

The chain has TRBV19 and TRBJ2-1, with a possible D match to TRBD1 (5 bases). Trimming took 8 bases from V and 10 from J, leaving 18 bases between them. Looked up from germline, CDR1 is LNHDA and CDR2 is SQIVND (reference sequence). The CDR3 is made up of 13 amino acids. The CDR3 sequence is CASQGPLWYEQFF. The DNA of the CDR3 is TGTGCCAGTCAGGGCCCCTTATGGTACGAGCAGTTCTTC.

The V gene is TRBV24-1, the J gene TRBJ2-1; 13 nucleotides match TRBD2. This CDR3 contains 17 residues. J was trimmed by 0 bases and V by 8 bases; bases with no gene match: 6. Germline-derived CDR1 and CDR2 are KGHDR and SFDVKD. The CDR3, as DNA: TGTGCCACCACTACACTAGCGGGGGGGAACTCCTACAATGAGCAGTTCTTC. Residues: CATTTLAGGNSYNEQFF.

This chain links TRBV4-3 with TRBJ2-1, with D perhaps matching TRBD2 (6 bases). The CDR3 is made up of 13 amino acids. Germline-derived CDR1 and CDR2 are LGHNA and YSLEER. The V gene lost 0 bases and the J gene lost 9 bases, with 9 bases spanning the gap. This CDR3 is CASSQDRGAEQFF. The CDR3 DNA follows: TGCGCCAGCAGCCAAGATCGCGGGGCTGAGCAGTTCTTC.

This rearrangement joins TRBV15 to TRBJ1-2; 8 positions match TRBD1. The germline V gene encodes CDR1 LNHNV and CDR2 YYDKDF (reference sequence). The CDR3 loop spans 17 amino acids. Germline trimming cut 0 bases from V and 1 base from J; bases unmatched to any gene: 7. CDR3 DNA sequence: TGTGCCACCAGCAGAGACCTCCCGGGACAGGTTAACTATGGCTACACCTTC. It is translated as CATSRDLPGQVNYGYTF.

CDR3 amino acids: CASSVEGGGGNTIYF. In DNA form, the CDR3 reads TGTGCCAGCAGCGTTGAAGGGGGCGGAGGAAACACCATATATTTT. The chain joins TRBV9 to TRBJ1-3; 7 positions agree with TRBD1. This CDR3 spans 15 amino acids. Germline V gives CDR1 SGDLS, CDR2 YYNGEE. Trimming removed 2 bases from V and 4 bases from J; junction bases left unmatched: 6.

This chain links TRBV9 with TRBJ1-3, with TRBD1 identical over 10 bases. This CDR3 has 15 residues. V shed 5 bases and J 0 bases; nucleotides not matched to a gene: 2. Per germline, CDR1 SGDLS and CDR2 YYNGEE. The CDR3 protein is CASRGQGLSGNTIYF. The DNA for the CDR3 is TGTGCCAGCAGGGGACAGGGGCTCTCTGGAAACACCATATATTTT.

A few counts support this clone. The chain carries TRBV4-1 and TRBJ2-1; 11 bases align to TRBD2. V shed 6 bases and J 1 base; nucleotides not matched to a gene: 11. CDR1 is MGHRA, CDR2 YSYEKL, per germline. This CDR3 is built from 18 residues. For the CDR3, the DNA is TGCGCCAGCAGTAGGTCGGCTAGCGGGAGGCGGTCCTACAATGAGCAGTTCTTC. This gives the protein CASSRSASGRRSYNEQFF.

The chain recombines TRBV6-6 with TRBJ1-2; no firm D call. CDR3 size: 15 residues. The V gene's germline CDR1 is MNHNY and CDR2 SVGAGI (reference sequence). Trimming removed 5 bases at V and 0 bases at J, with 13 bases between. The chain's CDR3 is CASSDTSLANYGYTF. The CDR3 DNA is TGTGCCAGCAGTGACACTTCCTTGGCTAACTATGGCTACACCTTC.

This clone has only a few counts. The CDR3 is CASSHDSTEQYF. CDR3 bases: TGTGCCAGCAGCCATGACTCGACGGAGCAGTACTTC. The chain combines TRBV7-9 with TRBJ2-7; no firm D call. Trimming stripped 5 bases from V and 7 bases from J, with 12 bases between. CDR3 length equals 12 residues. Per germline, CDR1 SEHNR and CDR2 FQNEAQ (reference sequence).

The chain uses TRBV4-3 and TRBJ2-3; TRBD2 matches 11 bases. CDR3 length: 18 residues. Trimming took 0 bases from V and 4 from J; bases not matched to a gene: 9. CDR1 is LGHNA and CDR2 is YSLEER in the germline V gene. CDR3 sequence reads: CASSQEIAGGPRADTQYF. DNA of the CDR3: TGCGCCAGCAGCCAAGAAATAGCGGGAGGGCCGAGGGCAGATACGCAGTATTTT.

The rearrangement links TRBV11-2 to TRBJ1-2; the match to TRBD1 covers 9 bases. CDR1 and CDR2 (germline): SGHAT, FQNNGV. The length of the CDR3 is 14 residues. V lost 5 bases, J lost 7 bases, and 8 bases stayed unmatched. CDR3 region: CASSNAGTGSGYTF. DNA of the CDR3: TGTGCCAGCAGCAACGCCGGGACAGGGAGTGGCTACACCTTC.

Worth noting for this clone: The junction departs from germline at one end; a sequencing error may be responsible. The CDR3 region is CASSEVHRASF. CDR3 sequence (DNA): TGTGCCAGCAGTGAGGTCCACAGGGCCTCCTTT. The chain joins TRBV2 to TRBJ1-1; D is possibly TRBD1 (6 bases). Germline values: CDR1 SNHLY, CDR2 FYNNEI. This CDR3 region has 11 residues. Filled out from reference TRBV2 and TRBJ1-1, the complete variable domain reads EPEVTQTPSHQVTQMGQEVILRCVPISNHLYFYWYRQILGQKVEFLVSFYNNEISEKSEIFDDQFSVERPDGSNFTLKIRSTKLEDSAMYFCASSEVHRASFGQGTRLTVV.